This TCR beta chain was observed in a study of blood T cell repertoires in COVID-19. Study summary: Collection of acute and convalescent COVID-19 samples took place in the United States, Italy and Spain. From T cells, B-cell-depleted T cells, or PBMCs came the material, which was cDNA or gDNA.

As processed by the authors: Reference gene primer amplification yielded estimated nucleated cell counts. Generated by immunoSEQ multiplex PCR, the TCRdb table keeps only in-frame clones and is missing some. V and J calls and clone size follow that table, whereas D and trimming were derived from the DNA. The sample shows roughly 80,000 clones, around 77% of them seen only once. The CDR3 is 15 residues long. Germline loops: CDR1 SGHRS, CDR2 YFSETQ. Trimming at V came to 0 bases and at J to 5 bases, leaving 5 bases not matched to a gene. The chain links TRBV5-1 to TRBJ2-5; TRBD2 matches 9 bases. The TCR originated in a human donor in a cohort sampled during active COVID-19. What was sequenced was peripheral blood. The CDR3 loop reads CASSLGLAVEETQYF. CDR3 DNA sequence: TGCGCCAGCAGCTTGGGACTAGCGGTAGAGGAGACCCAGTACTTC.